A single sample gave rise to the 19 T cell receptor beta chains below, sequenced in a study of control samples from healthy donors and cancer patients (dated by TCRdb to 2020 to 2022). The method behind the library was the immunoSEQ multiplex PCR assay. This is the immuneACCESS table as TCRdb keeps it, with only in-frame sequences that have V and J called. A part of the clones is gone; compared with another copy, unresolved V genes explain less than half, and the rest is unexplained. This sample comprises 130,000 or so clones, about 93% of them detected only once. Around 2.5% of the sample lies in the top ten. Sequencing input: blood. The receptors originated from a man aged 35 to 55 in good health.

The chain employs TRBV3-1 (or the pseudogene TRBV3-2) and TRBJ2-7; TRBD1 matches at 9 bases. V shed 4 bases and J 6 bases; nucleotides not matched to a gene: 7. This CDR3 comprises 14 residues. Germline CDR1 is LGHDT and CDR2 is YNNKEL (reference sequence). The CDR3 nucleotides read TGTGCCAGCAGCCCATCCGGGACAGGGACCGAGCAGTACTTC. Translation gives CASSPSGTGTEQYF.

J is TRBJ2-3 and V is TRBV9; no clear D. Germline V gene data show CDR1 as SGDLS and CDR2 as YYNGEE. V lost 2 bases, J lost 6 bases, and 16 bases lay in between. The CDR3 extends over 15 amino acids. In DNA form, the CDR3 reads TGTGCCAGCAGCGTTGGTGGAGTAAGAACTGATACGCAGTATTTT. Translated, it gives CASSVGGVRTDTQYF.

This clone occurred a few times. The J gene is TRBJ1-2, the V gene TRBV29-1, with D tentatively TRBD1 (5 bases). Per the germline V gene, CDR1 is SQVTM and CDR2 is ANQGSEA. CDR3 size: 13 residues. V lost 3 bases, J lost 1 base, and 9 bases lay in between. CDR3 protein: CSVETVDNYGYTF. Written as DNA, the CDR3 is TGCAGCGTTGAGACAGTAGATAACTATGGCTACACCTTC.

The V and J genes are TRBV7-2 and TRBJ1-1; D gene unclear. V was trimmed by 2 bases and J by 7 bases, leaving 11 bases between them. This CDR3 spans 13 amino acids. Germline V gives CDR1 SGHTA, CDR2 FQGNSA. CDR3 loop: CASSLYQESEAFF. CDR3 nucleotides: TGTGCCAGCAGCTTATACCAGGAGAGTGAAGCTTTCTTT.

The chain carries TRBV5-1 and TRBJ1-2; D ambiguous. The CDR3 covers 13 residues. Trimming pared 3 bases from V and 3 bases from J, leaving 9 bases between. Germline CDR1 SGHRS, CDR2 YFSETQ. CDR3 DNA sequence: TGCGCCAGCAGCTCGGGAGAGGACTATGGCTACACCTTC. This sequence encodes CASSSGEDYGYTF.

The V and J genes are TRBV19 and TRBJ2-7; 9 nucleotides align to TRBD1. The germline V gene encodes CDR1 LNHDA and CDR2 SQIVND (reference sequence). The CDR3 runs 13 residues. Losses at the gene ends were 10 bases for V and 3 bases for J; bases not matched to a gene: 7. The CDR3 spells CATQKTGGYEQYF. CDR3 bases: TGTGCCACCCAAAAGACAGGGGGCTACGAGCAGTACTTC.

The chain has TRBV27 and TRBJ1-5; D is ambiguous. The CDR3 consists of 13 residues. With 5 bases removed from V and 9 bases from J, the gap between germline ends came to 14 bases. Per germline, CDR1 MNHEY and CDR2 SMNVEV (reference sequence). CDR3 in amino acids: CASSADGRTPQHF. Written as DNA, the CDR3 is TGTGCCAGCAGTGCCGATGGTAGGACGCCCCAGCATTTT.

The chain joins TRBV7-2 to TRBJ2-1; TRBD2 is a possible D gene (6 bases). Per germline, CDR1 SGHTA and CDR2 FQGNSA. The CDR3 sequence is 16 residues long. Trimming removed 5 bases from V and 4 bases from J, with 18 bases in between. The CDR3 sequence: CASSPQGRWRYNEQFF. The CDR3 DNA reads TGTGCCAGCAGCCCGCAAGGGAGGTGGCGGTACAATGAGCAGTTCTTC.

J is TRBJ1-3 and V is TRBV30, with D unclear. V was trimmed by 3 bases and J by 2 bases, leaving 5 bases between them. The CDR3 loop spans 12 amino acids. The germline CDR1 and CDR2 sequences are GTSNPN and SVGIG (reference sequence). The CDR3 region is CAWSRPGNTIYF. The CDR3 region has the DNA TGTGCCTGGAGCAGGCCTGGAAACACCATATATTTT. The whole variable domain, filled in from reference TRBV30 and TRBJ1-3, reads SQTIHQWPATLVQPVGSPLSLECTVEGTSNPNLYWYRQAAGRGLQLLFYSVGIGQISSEVPQNLSASRPQDRQFILSSKKLLLSDSGFYLCAWSRPGNTIYFGEGSWLTVV.

The genes are TRBV7-9 and TRBJ2-1; no definite D call. With 2 bases removed from V and 0 bases from J, the gap between germline ends came to 5 bases. Germline V gives CDR1 SEHNR, CDR2 FQNEAQ (reference sequence). CDR3 length equals 14 residues. CDR3 sequence: CASSLKDSYNEQFF. CDR3 DNA: TGTGCCAGCAGCTTAAAGGACTCCTACAATGAGCAGTTCTTC. The variable domain in full, completed from reference TRBV7-9 and TRBJ2-1, reads DTGVSQNPRHKITKRGQNVTFRCDPISEHNRLYWYRQTLGQGPEFLTYFQNEAQLEKSRLLSDRFSAERPKGSFSTLEIQRTEQGDSAMYLCASSLKDSYNEQFFGPGTRLTVL.

J is TRBJ1-4 and V is TRBV21-1; whether TRBD1, the table's D call, matches the DNA was not checked. TRBV21-1 is marked as a pseudogene. This CDR3 region has 18 residues. The CDR3 DNA follows: TGTGCCAGCAGCTGCGAGTTCGATCAGGGTTCAAAGTATGAAAAACTGTTTTTT. Protein: CASSCEFDQGSKYEKLFF.

The V call is TRBV6-5, the J call TRBJ2-3, with TRBD2 as a possible D gene (5 bases). The CDR3 is 14 residues long. V was pared by 5 bases and J by 3 bases, with 12 bases between. Germline loops: CDR1 MNHEY, CDR2 SVGAGI. CDR3 protein: CASSRAGVTDTQYF. DNA of the CDR3: TGTGCCAGCAGTCGGGCGGGCGTAACAGATACGCAGTATTTT.

The chain carries TRBV6-1 and TRBJ1-6, with no clear D. This CDR3 has 18 amino acids. The germline gives CDR1 MNHNS, CDR2 SASEGT. V was shortened by 1 base and J by 5 bases, with 18 bases between the two germline ends. The CDR3 here is CASSEEHAWSANNSPLHF. The CDR3 coding sequence is TGTGCCAGCAGTGAAGAACACGCGTGGTCCGCAAATAATTCACCCCTCCACTTT.

The chain combines TRBV3-1 (or the pseudogene TRBV3-2) with TRBJ1-3; no definite D call. The CDR3 has 17 amino acids. CDR1 and CDR2 (germline): LGHDT, YNNKEL (reference sequence). With 0 bases removed from V and 0 bases from J, the gap between germline ends came to 12 bases. This CDR3 is CASSQEGGPLSGNTIYF. The CDR3 DNA reads as TGTGCCAGCAGCCAAGAAGGAGGGCCTCTCTCTGGAAACACCATATATTTT.

This CDR3 reads CASSLVGQGLLTLYF. CDR3 bases: TGTGCCAGCAGCTTAGTCGGACAGGGCCTCCTTACGCTGTACTTC. The rearrangement joins TRBV11-2 to TRBJ2-7; TRBD1 matches at 8 bases. CDR3 length: 15 residues. V gave up 1 base and J gave up 12 bases; unmatched junction bases: 14. The germline CDR1 and CDR2 sequences are SGHAT and FQNNGV.

The chain uses TRBV12-5 and TRBJ2-2; no reliable D call. Germline CDR1 is LGHNT and CDR2 is FRNRAP. The CDR3 has 12 amino acids. Trimming left V 2 bases short and J 6 bases short, with 4 bases between. The CDR3 coding sequence is TGTGCTAGTGGTTTGATCGCCGGGGAGCTGTTTTTT. Translation gives CASGLIAGELFF.

In this sample, this clone turned up once. The gene calls are TRBV19 and TRBJ2-2; 12 bases line up with TRBD2. CDR1 LNHDA and CDR2 SQIVND come from the germline V gene (reference sequence). V lost 9 bases and J lost 3; bases outside the gene matches: 11. The CDR3 contains 17 residues. The CDR3 nucleotides are TGTGCCAGCGGAGGACTAGCGGGGACCTCGGACACCGGGGAGCTGTTTTTT. Translation: CASGGLAGTSDTGELFF.

For the CDR3, the DNA is TGTGCCAGCAGCTTGAGTACGGAGACCCAGTACTTC. Its protein product is CASSLSTETQYF. This rearrangement joins TRBV5-5 to TRBJ2-5; D unresolved. Germline lookup yields CDR1 SGHKS and CDR2 YYEKEE (reference sequence). This CDR3 is built from 12 residues. V was trimmed by 1 base and J by 5 bases, leaving 6 bases between them.

V gene TRBV6-1 combines with J gene TRBJ1-5; D is undetermined. The CDR3 is made up of 13 amino acids. V dropped 2 bases and J dropped 3 bases, with 5 bases sitting between them. Germline-derived CDR1 and CDR2 are MNHNS and SASEGT. The CDR3 reads CASSETANQPQHF. The CDR3 DNA reads TGTGCCAGCAGTGAAACGGCCAATCAGCCCCAGCATTTT.